The TCR beta chain under discussion was sequenced for a study of T cells in Graves' hyperthyroidism and ophthalmopathy (dated by TCRdb to between 2018 and 2020). Broadly, across the study: Peripheral blood samples were taken at the time of initial diagnosis, prior to any treatment. To identify TCR V-J signatures that set the groups apart, the researchers used a discovery cohort of more than 95 patients, made up of around 40 with Graves' ophthalmopathy and 57 with stable Graves' hyperthyroidism. In six Graves' hyperthyroidism patients, the study also compared T-cell repertoires from thyroid tissue with T-cell repertoires from blood. After sampling, hyperthyroidism patients received methimazole starting at 30 mg daily, and ophthalmopathy patients received high-dose intravenous methylprednisolone. Whether ophthalmopathy could be predicted prospectively was tested in an independent validation cohort made up of about 18 hyperthyroidism patients plus 17 patients who later progressed to ophthalmopathy. The 100 discovery patients were randomly divided into training and test sets at a 7:3 ratio. The paper describes TCR Vbeta CDR3 sequencing of 130 to 150 peripheral blood samples, made up of some 40 ophthalmopathy patients, some 76 hyperthyroidism patients and about 17 progressor patients.

Broader findings and caveats from the paper: Most expanded thyroid clonotypes (frequency above 0.001) were also found in blood, which suggests that blood repertoires may mirror thyroid immune responses. In validation, the model predicted progression to ophthalmopathy with over 65% sensitivity and around 72% specificity, a median of approximately 6.5 months before onset. A model built on a 13 V-J signature distinguished ophthalmopathy from stable hyperthyroidism, reaching 87.88% sensitivity and around 81% specificity in cross-validation and 80%/75% in testing. No statistical method was used to set the sample size in advance, and investigators knew the group allocation.

The TCR beta CDR3 regions were amplified from RNA transcripts. The TCR CDR3 was subjected to a first round of RT-PCR using the HTBI primer set and the Qiagen OneStep RT-PCR kit. Libraries were constructed in a second round of multiplex PCR, after which size selection and purification were carried out. Sequencing of the libraries was done on an Illumina HiSeq2000 using paired-end 100 bp reads. The original methods were these. Raw data were processed with SOAPnuke, discarding reads with adapters, uncalled bases, mean Phred below 15, or no exact constant-primer or identifier match. COPE v1.2.5 was used to merge the high-quality paired reads, and each unique nucleotide sequence was defined as a clonotype. MiTCR v1.1 was used to align clonotypes to the IMGT TRBV, TRBD and TRBJ reference segments. Only V-J combinations with frequency above 0.0001, covering 99% to 99.2% of repertoires, were analysed. A TCS score was defined as the ratio of F50 (clonal expansion) to E x V (chaos), with BLOSUM62-based TCRdist applied between CDR3 peptides within each V-J. Welch's t-statistics and random forest reduced fewer than 600 V-J features to about 12, which were used in a naive Bayes classifier (R e1071). The Morisita-Horn index was used to measure how similar the thyroid and blood repertoires were. TCRdb itself trimmed the public reads at Q25 with fastp, ran MiXCR and retained productive beta chains. Each entry merges the rows of one CDR3 protein and shows their most common DNA and genes. TCRdb's processing, not the authors' own work, is the source of the V and J calls. The sample table holds 600,000 to 700,000 distinct CDR3 sequences, of which roughly 14% were seen once. The ten largest clones add up to 4.3% of the sample.

This clonotype has a count of ten or more. Its antigen specificity is not known. No qualities accompany the bases; no much larger clone lies one base away. The junction carries 12 bases between V and J, which are trimmed by 4 bases and 0 bases respectively. From cysteine to phenylalanine, the CDR3 is 15 amino acids long. Only the CDR3 DNA stays, 45 bases, in frame from base 1. From the germline V gene, CDR1 is MDHEN and CDR2 is SYDVKM. In the ophthalmopathy patients, disease was moderately to severely active, with a Clinical Activity Score of 3 or more, a NOSPECS grade of 4 or more, and a duration of less than 3 months. The study excluded patients with uncontrolled infections, other autoimmune diseases, pregnancy or lactation. Diagnoses relied on clinical symptoms, serum thyroxine and TRAb, thyroid ultrasound and orbital computed tomography. Ficoll-Paque density gradient centrifugation was used to isolate PBMCs from around 10 ml of fresh peripheral blood. Trizol reagent was used to extract total RNA, and RNA quality was then checked on an Agilent 2100 Bioanalyzer.

The sequence is built from TRBV28 and TRBJ1-1, and the D gene may be TRBD1, 5 bases matching. The source is a woman aged 40-49 years with Graves' ophthalmopathy. Sequencing was done on a sample of blood. In nucleotide form, the sequence is TGTGCCAGCAGTTCTTTTGGGGACCTGAACACTGAAGCTTTCTTT. It is translated as CASSSFGDLNTEAFF.